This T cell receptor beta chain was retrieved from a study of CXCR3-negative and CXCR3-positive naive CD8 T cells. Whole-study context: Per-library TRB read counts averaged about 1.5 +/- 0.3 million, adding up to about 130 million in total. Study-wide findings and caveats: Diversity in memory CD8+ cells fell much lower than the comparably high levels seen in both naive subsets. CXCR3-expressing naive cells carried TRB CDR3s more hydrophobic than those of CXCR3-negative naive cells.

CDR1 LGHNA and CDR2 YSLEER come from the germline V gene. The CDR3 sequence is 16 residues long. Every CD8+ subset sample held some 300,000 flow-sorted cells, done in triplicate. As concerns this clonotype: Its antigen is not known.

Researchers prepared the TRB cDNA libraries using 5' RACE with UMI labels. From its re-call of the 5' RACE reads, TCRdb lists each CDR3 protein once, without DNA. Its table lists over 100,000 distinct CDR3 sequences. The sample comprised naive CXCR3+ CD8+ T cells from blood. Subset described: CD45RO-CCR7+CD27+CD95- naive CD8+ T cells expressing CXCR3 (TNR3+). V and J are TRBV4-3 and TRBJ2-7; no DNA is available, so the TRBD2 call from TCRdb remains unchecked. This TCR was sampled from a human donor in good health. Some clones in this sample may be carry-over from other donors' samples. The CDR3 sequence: CASSQDRAGGSYEQYF.